This T cell receptor beta chain comes out of a study of blood T cell repertoires in COVID-19 (dated by TCRdb to about 2020). At the level of the whole study: Samples covering the acute and convalescent phases of COVID-19 were provided by collaborators in the United States, Italy and Spain. The material from the prospective study consisted of cDNA or gDNA derived from T cells, B-cell-depleted T cells, or PBMCs. A de-identified subject ID, COVID-19 status, age in years and sex were almost always included in the sample metadata. The repertoires were released in a freely available public database meant as a resource for research on the immune response to SARS-CoV-2. The samples were drawn from the first 160 participants of the ongoing ImmuneRACE study and from 1,254 subjects provided by 6 global collaborators. Deeply sampled blood TCRbeta repertoires from subjects exposed to, actively infected with, or recovered from COVID-19 were included in the dataset. HLA class I and class II types, where available, came from metadata supplied by the sample provider rather than from assay-based typing. General findings and caveats noted by the study authors: The amount of clinical and demographic metadata varied by source and participant and was provided uncurated.

CDR1 SGDLS and CDR2 YYNGEE were looked up in the germline V gene. Inclusive of the bounding cysteine and phenylalanine, the CDR3 is 12 residues long. Only CDR3 DNA remains: 36 bases, in frame from the first base. Relative to germline, V is missing 5 bases and J is missing 6 bases, with 1 base of the junction outside any gene match. The collaborating institutions used their own protocols to collect whole blood in K2EDTA tubes. For TCRbeta analysis, collaborator samples were shipped as frozen whole blood, as isolated PBMCs, or as DNA extracted from either sample type. TCRbeta CDR3 regions were amplified from genomic DNA using the immunoSEQ Assay, a bias-controlled multiplex PCR. The paper's data handling went like this. The number of nucleated cells in each sample was estimated by amplification of reference gene primers within the assay. Sequence reads were collapsed and filtered to measure the absolute abundance of every unique TCRbeta CDR3 rearrangement. Productive Simpson clonality was computed per sample as the square root of Simpson's diversity index over productive rearrangements. Held by TCRdb, this immuneACCESS table contains in-frame sequences only and omits some clones. Under half of the omission traces to an unresolved V gene where checked; the cause of the rest is unknown. The V and J calls and the clone size are those of that table, but D and trimming were determined from the DNA. This sample gives 90,000 or so clones in total; approximately 88% of them show up just once. Under 0.6% of the sample comes from the top ten.

Concerning this clone itself: Its antigen target is currently unknown. No base quality values were provided; no much bigger clone lies one nucleotide off.

The rearranged chain carries TRBV9 and TRBJ2-1; 8 bases in the junction line up with TRBD2. The sample was peripheral blood. The sequence was obtained from a man aged 55 to 70 with acute or convalescent COVID-19. CDR3 region: CASSLAGNEQFF. The base sequence is TGTGCCAGCAGTCTAGCGGGCAATGAGCAGTTCTTC.